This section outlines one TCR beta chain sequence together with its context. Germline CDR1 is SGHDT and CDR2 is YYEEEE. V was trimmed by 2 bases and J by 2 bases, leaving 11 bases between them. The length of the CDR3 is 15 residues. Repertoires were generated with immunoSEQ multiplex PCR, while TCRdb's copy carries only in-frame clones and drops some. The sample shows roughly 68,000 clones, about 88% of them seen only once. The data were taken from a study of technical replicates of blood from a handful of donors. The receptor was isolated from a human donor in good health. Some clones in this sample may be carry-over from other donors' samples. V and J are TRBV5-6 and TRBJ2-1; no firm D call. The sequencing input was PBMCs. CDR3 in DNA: TGTGCCAGCAGCTTTGGCCGTGGGCCCTACAATGAGCAGTTCTTC. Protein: CASSFGRGPYNEQFF. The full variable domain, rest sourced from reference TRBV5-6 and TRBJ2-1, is DAGVTQSPTHLIKTRGQQVTLRCSPKSGHDTVSWYQQALGQGPQFIFQYYEEEERQRGNFPDRFSGHQFPNYSSELNVNALLLGDSALYLCASSFGRGPYNEQFFGPGTRLTVL.